The clone carrying this TCR beta chain was detected ten times or more. Different DNA sequences within this sample yield the same CDR3. The data were taken from a study of blood T cell repertoires in COVID-19. Study details: There were acute and convalescent COVID-19 samples, and they came from the United States, Italy and Spain.

In the authors' methods: Counts of nucleated cells, estimated from reference gene primer amplification, were obtained. Data came from immunoSEQ multiplex PCR; TCRdb stores just in-frame clones and leaves some out. The V and J calls and the clone size are those of that table, but D and trimming were determined from the DNA. The table records 250,000 to 300,000 clones, approximately 91% of them present only once. In germline, CDR1 is SNHLY, CDR2 FYNNEI. The CDR3 runs to 14 residues. V gave up 4 bases and J gave up 7 bases, with 14 bases separating them. The sequence came from a woman between 40 and 50 years old with acute COVID-19. The sample consisted of PBMCs or T cells enriched from blood (not recorded which). The rearrangement links TRBV2 to TRBJ1-5, with no clear D. Here the CDR3 reads CASSGTGEWQPQHF. CDR3 bases: TGTGCCAGCAGTGGGACTGGGGAGTGGCAGCCCCAGCATTTT.